This TCR beta chain was identified during a study of human T cells and chemical hapten exposure. TCRdb itself ran the RACE reads through MiXCR, one entry per CDR3 protein. The sample records under 40,000 distinct CDR3 sequences, 10% to 15% being singletons. This CDR3 has 14 amino acids. V lost 2 bases and J lost 3, with 7 bases in between. The time point: pre-sensitization, week 0. Documented treatment: therapeutic diphenylcyclopropenone sensitization with weekly scalp DPC. Unfractionated whole blood served as the source for total RNA extraction. This clonotype was observed a handful of times. The chain is built from TRBV12-3 or TRBV12-4 and TRBJ1-4; D ambiguous. The sequencing here drew on whole blood, taken in connection with sensitization to the hapten diphenylcyclopropenone (DPC). The origin of this receptor is a woman in her forties with alopecia areata. Some clones in this sample may be carry-over from other donors' samples. CDR3: CASSLWGANEKLFF. The CDR3 DNA is TGTGCCAGCAGTTTATGGGGAGCTAATGAAAAACTGTTTTTT.